This is a list of T cell receptor beta chains from one sample in a study of beta chain features in type 1 diabetes. The assay was immunoSEQ multiplex PCR, and TCRdb's table has in-frame clones only and misses some. The sample holds hundreds of thousands of clones, 9.5% to 11% seen once. Input material: naive CD4+ T cells from blood. Receptor source: a woman aged 25 to 39 in good health. Both conserved end residues are part of each CDR3. D genes are given only for firm matches. Where a row states a size, it is once, few, many or the class of an expanded clone; other rows omit it.

.	TRBV7-9	.	TRBJ2-5	TGTGCCAGCAGCCCTAGGGGGGGGGTCATCCAAGAGACCCAGTACTTC	CASSPRGGVIQETQYF
TRBD2	TRBV5-4	.	TRBJ2-1	TGTGCCAGCAGCTTGCTGAGCGGGATGATCTACAATGAGCAGTTCTTC	CASSLLSGMIYNEQFF
.	TRBV5-4	few	TRBJ2-3	TGTGCCAGCAGCTTGGCCGGGGGCACAGATACGCAGTATTTT	CASSLAGGTDTQYF
.	TRBV19	few	TRBJ2-1	TGTGCCAGTAGTACCCCACAGGGTTTCGAGCAGTTCTTC	CASSTPQGFEQFF
.	TRBV27	few	TRBJ2-2	TGTGCCAGCAGTTCACTAGCCTCGGACACCGGGGAGCTGTTTTTT	CASSSLASDTGELFF
.	TRBV28	.	TRBJ2-7	TGTGCCAGCAGTTTCCAGGTTTACGAGCAGTACTTC	CASSFQVYEQYF
.	TRBV28	.	TRBJ1-5	TGTGCCAGCAGTTTCATGGGCAGTCCTAATCAGCCCCAGCATTTT	CASSFMGSPNQPQHF
.	TRBV7-8	.	TRBJ2-5	TGTGCCAGCAGCTTAGAAAGAGGGTCTAGCGTAAAAGAGACCCAGTACTTC	CASSLERGSSVKETQYF
.	TRBV23-1	many	TRBJ2-7	TGCGCCGACAAACAGGAGACCTACGAGCAGTACTTC	CADKQETYEQYF
TRBD1	TRBV6-5	.	TRBJ1-1	TGTGCCAGCAGTAACTTGAGACAGGGGCCGAACACTGAAGCTTTCTTT	CASSNLRQGPNTEAFF
TRBD2	TRBV5-6	few	TRBJ2-1	TGTGCCAGCAGCTTGGGACTAGCGATGAATGAGCAGTTCTTC	CASSLGLAMNEQFF
.	TRBV28	.	TRBJ2-6	TGTGCCAGCAGTTTTTCGAGCTCTGGGGCCAACGTCCTGACTTTC	CASSFSSSGANVLTF
TRBD2	TRBV7-3	.	TRBJ2-5	TGTGCCAGCAGCCCTAGCGGTCAAGAGACCCAGTACTTC	CASSPSGQETQYF
.	TRBV11-2	.	TRBJ2-5	TGTGCCAGCAGCGTCACAGGGATGGGGGAGACCCAGTACTTC	CASSVTGMGETQYF
.	TRBV6-5	.	TRBJ1-2	TGTGCCAGCAGTTCACTAAGCGGGGCCGCGGGCTATGGCTACACCTTC	CASSSLSGAAGYGYTF
.	TRBV25-1	few	TRBJ2-5	TGTGCCAGCAGTGAATCACTAGGGTATCAAGAGACCCAGTACTTC	CASSESLGYQETQYF
.	TRBV28	.	TRBJ1-4	TGTGCCAGCAGCCGACAGTTGAAGGAAAAACTGTTTTTT	CASSRQLKEKLFF
.	TRBV29-1	.	TRBJ2-2	TGCAGCGTTGTCAGGGGAAACACCGGGGAGCTGTTTTTT	CSVVRGNTGELFF
TRBD2	TRBV4-1	few	TRBJ2-5	TGCGCCAGCAGCCAAGACAGCGGGGGACTAGCGGGAGGGGAGACCCAGTACTTC	CASSQDSGGLAGGETQYF
TRBD2	TRBV6-6	.	TRBJ2-3	TGTGCCAGCACTAGCGGGTTAAGCACAGATACGCAGTATTTT	CASTSGLSTDTQYF
.	TRBV29-1	.	TRBJ2-3	TGCAGCGTTGATGGAGGGAGTGGCACAGATACGCAGTATTTT	CSVDGGSGTDTQYF
TRBD1	TRBV28	.	TRBJ1-1	TGTGCCAGCAGTACAGGACAGGGAGGGAACACTGAAGCTTTCTTT	CASSTGQGGNTEAFF
TRBD2	TRBV9	.	TRBJ2-1	TGTGCCAGCAGCCTGACTAGCGGTAGCGGGGTCAATGAGCAGTTCTTC	CASSLTSGSGVNEQFF
TRBD2	TRBV5-8	.	TRBJ2-3	TGTGCCAGCAGCAAGACTAGCGGGAGTAAGCCGACAGATACGCAGTATTTT	CASSKTSGSKPTDTQYF
TRBD2	TRBV7-6	few	TRBJ2-3	TGTGCCAGCAGCCTGGCCGGGACTAGCGGGAGAGATACGCAGTATTTT	CASSLAGTSGRDTQYF
TRBD2	TRBV2	.	TRBJ2-1	TGTGCCAGCAGTCGAGGACTAGCGGGAGTAGGGAATGAGCAGTTCTTC	CASSRGLAGVGNEQFF
.	TRBV30	.	TRBJ2-3	TGTGCCTGGAGTGGAGGGTCTAGGGCCACAGATACGCAGTATTTT	CAWSGGSRATDTQYF
TRBD1	TRBV30	.	TRBJ1-2	TGTGCCGGGAACCGACAGGGTAGCTATGGCTACACCTTC	CAGNRQGSYGYTF
.	TRBV23-1	many	TRBJ2-7	TGCGCCAGCAGCCCAACAGGGTTCGAGCAGTACTTC	CASSPTGFEQYF
TRBD1	TRBV18	.	TRBJ1-2	TGTGCCAGCTCACTGGGACAGGAAAACTATGGCTACACCTTC	CASSLGQENYGYTF
TRBD1	TRBV7-9	.	TRBJ2-7	TGTGCCAGCAGCTCGGGACAGGGGACCATCGAGCAGTACTTC	CASSSGQGTIEQYF
.	TRBV6-6	.	TRBJ2-3	TGTGCCAGCAGCGCCAACGGGGATACGCAGTATTTT	CASSANGDTQYF
.	TRBV6-5	.	TRBJ2-2	TGTGCCAGCAGTTACTCGACAGGACTGAACACCGGGGAGCTGTTTTTT	CASSYSTGLNTGELFF
.	TRBV28	few	TRBJ2-1	TGTGCCAGCAGTTTATACCGCCCGGTATTGAATGAGCAGTTCTTC	CASSLYRPVLNEQFF
.	TRBV5-1	.	TRBJ2-7	TGCGCCAGCAGCTTGACGACCGGGAGCTCCTACGAGCAGTACTTC	CASSLTTGSSYEQYF
.	TRBV29-1	few	TRBJ1-1	TGCAGCTCTAGACCCCCTGGACAGAAAGCTTTCTTT	CSSRPPGQKAFF
TRBD2	TRBV7-9	.	TRBJ2-7	TGTGCCAGCAGCCGAGCCGGGACTAGCGGGAGTAGGTCCTACGAGCAGTACTTC	CASSRAGTSGSRSYEQYF
.	TRBV7-2	.	TRBJ2-5	TGTGCCAGCAGCTTAGGTCAGTCGGAGACCCAGTACTTC	CASSLGQSETQYF
.	TRBV29-1	.	TRBJ2-1	TGCAGCGTTGAAGAGGGGGCCTGGGGGAGCTCCTACAATGAGCAGTTCTTC	CSVEEGAWGSSYNEQFF
TRBD2	TRBV4-1	few	TRBJ2-7	TGCGCCAGCAGCCAAGACGCAGCGGGAGCGCGGGAGCAGTACTTC	CASSQDAAGAREQYF
TRBD2	TRBV5-1	.	TRBJ2-2	TGCGCCAGCAGACAATCTAGCGGCACCGGGGAGCTGTTTTTT	CASRQSSGTGELFF
.	TRBV28	.	TRBJ1-5	TGTGCCAGCAGTCCAGGGTCTCGGCGGCCCCAGCATTTT	CASSPGSRRPQHF
TRBD1	TRBV5-6	.	TRBJ2-1	TGTGCCAGCAGCCCTGCTGGACAGGGGGCTTTCGATGAGCAGTTCTTC	CASSPAGQGAFDEQFF
.	TRBV30	few	TRBJ1-4	TGTGCCTGGAGTGTTGTGGCTGAAAAACTGTTTTTT	CAWSVVAEKLFF
TRBD1	TRBV5-1	.	TRBJ2-7	TGCGCCAGCAGCTTGGCCATGGGACAGGGTTACGAGCAGTACTTC	CASSLAMGQGYEQYF
TRBD2	TRBV11-2	.	TRBJ2-7	TGTGCCAGCCTAGAGGGAGGGCGACAGTACTTC	CASLEGGRQYF
.	TRBV7-2	few	TRBJ2-3	TGTGCCAGCAGGGCGGGGATAAACACAGATACGCAGTATTTT	CASRAGINTDTQYF
.	TRBV10-3	.	TRBJ1-3	TGTGCCATCAGTGAGTCGAGTGGAAACACCATATATTTT	CAISESSGNTIYF
TRBD1	TRBV9	few	TRBJ2-3	TGTGCCAGCAGCGGCTCCGGGACAGGGTTGGATACGCAGTATTTT	CASSGSGTGLDTQYF
TRBD1	TRBV10-3	few	TRBJ1-5	TGTGCCATCAGTGAACACCGGGACAGGGGAGAAGTGCCCCAGCATTTT	CAISEHRDRGEVPQHF
TRBD2	TRBV5-1	.	TRBJ2-5	TGCGCCAGCAATCGGGGGGAACAAGAGACCCAGTACTTC	CASNRGEQETQYF
.	TRBV4-3	.	TRBJ2-7	TGCGCCAGCAGCCAAGATCCAGGGGTCCCCTCCTACGAGCAGTACTTC	CASSQDPGVPSYEQYF